Below are 3 T cell receptor beta chains sequenced from a single sample in a study of T cell responses to AZD1222 COVID-19 vaccine. Libraries were prepared by immunoSEQ multiplex PCR; TCRdb keeps only in-frame clonotypes and omits some of them. The data contain approximately 150,000 clones, approximately 89% of them singletons. Sequencing used peripheral blood, obtained 28 days after the second AZD1222 dose. Every receptor here comes from an adult who received the AZD1222 COVID-19 vaccine.

This chain connects TRBV27 to TRBJ2-7, with 11 nucleotides matching TRBD1. The CDR3 spans 14 residues. CDR1 and CDR2 from the germline V gene are MNHEY and SMNVEV (reference sequence). V shed 3 bases, J shed 4 bases, and the junction held 2 bases outside the gene matches. Here the CDR3 DNA reads TGTGCCAGCAGTTTCGGGACAGGGGGATACGAGCAGTACTTC. Amino acid sequence: CASSFGTGGYEQYF.

The CDR3 reads CASSPPVQGALLLNEQFF. As DNA, the CDR3 is TGTGCCAGCTCACCACCGGTACAGGGGGCATTATTGTTGAATGAGCAGTTCTTC. The rearrangement links TRBV18 to TRBJ2-1; 9 bases line up with TRBD1. J was trimmed by 7 bases and V by 0 bases; bases with no gene match: 13. This CDR3 is built from 18 residues. CDR1 and CDR2 from the germline V gene are KGHSH and LQKENI.

This chain connects TRBV28 to TRBJ2-7, with unresolved D. Germline values: CDR1 MDHEN, CDR2 SYDVKM. V lost 4 bases, J lost 0 bases, and 13 bases lay in between. This CDR3 contains 15 residues. CDR3 sequence reads: CASSSLRLVSYEQYF. CDR3 DNA sequence: TGTGCCAGCAGTTCCCTCCGGCTGGTCTCCTACGAGCAGTACTTC. The entire variable domain, with the rest obtained from reference TRBV28 and TRBJ2-7, is as follows: DVKVTQSSRYLVKRTGEKVFLECVQDMDHENMFWYRQDPGLGLRLIYFSYDVKMKEKGDIPEGYSVSREKKERFSLILESASTNQTSMYLCASSSLRLVSYEQYFGPGTRLTVT.